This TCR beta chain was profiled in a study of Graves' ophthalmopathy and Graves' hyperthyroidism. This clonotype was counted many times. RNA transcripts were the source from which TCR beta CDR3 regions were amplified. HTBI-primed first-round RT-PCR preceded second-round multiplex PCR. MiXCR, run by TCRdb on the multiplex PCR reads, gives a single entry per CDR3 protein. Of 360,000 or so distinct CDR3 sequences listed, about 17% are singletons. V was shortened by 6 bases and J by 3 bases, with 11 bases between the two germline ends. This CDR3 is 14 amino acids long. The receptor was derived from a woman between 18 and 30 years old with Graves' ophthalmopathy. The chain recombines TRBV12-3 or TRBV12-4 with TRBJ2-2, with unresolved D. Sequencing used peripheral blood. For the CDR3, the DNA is TGTGCCAGCAGCTACGGACGGTACACCGGGGAGCTGTTTTTT. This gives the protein CASSYGRYTGELFF.